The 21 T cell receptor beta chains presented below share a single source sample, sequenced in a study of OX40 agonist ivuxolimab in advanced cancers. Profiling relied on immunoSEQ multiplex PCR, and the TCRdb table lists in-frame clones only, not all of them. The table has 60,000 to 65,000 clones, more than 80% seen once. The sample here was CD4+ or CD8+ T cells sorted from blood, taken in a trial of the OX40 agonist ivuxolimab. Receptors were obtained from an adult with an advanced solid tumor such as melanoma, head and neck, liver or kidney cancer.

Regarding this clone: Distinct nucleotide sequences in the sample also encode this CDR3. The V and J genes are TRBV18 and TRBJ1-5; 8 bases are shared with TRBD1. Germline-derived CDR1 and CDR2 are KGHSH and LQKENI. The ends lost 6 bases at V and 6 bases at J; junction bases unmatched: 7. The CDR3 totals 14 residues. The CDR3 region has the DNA TGTGCCAGCTCCCCCGGGACAGGAGGTCAGCCCCAGCATTTT. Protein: CASSPGTGGQPQHF. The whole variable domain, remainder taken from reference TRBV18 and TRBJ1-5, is NAGVMQNPRHLVRRRGQEARLRCSPMKGHSHVYWYRQLPEEGLKFMVYLQKENIIDESGMPKERFSAEFPKEGPSILRIQQVVRGDSAAYFCASSPGTGGQPQHFGDGTRLSIL.

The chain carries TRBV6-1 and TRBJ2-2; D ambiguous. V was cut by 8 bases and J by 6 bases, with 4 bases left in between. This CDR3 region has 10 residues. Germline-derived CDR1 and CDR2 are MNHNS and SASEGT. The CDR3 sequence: CASGPGELFF. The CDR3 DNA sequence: TGTGCCAGCGGGCCCGGGGAGCTGTTTTTT.

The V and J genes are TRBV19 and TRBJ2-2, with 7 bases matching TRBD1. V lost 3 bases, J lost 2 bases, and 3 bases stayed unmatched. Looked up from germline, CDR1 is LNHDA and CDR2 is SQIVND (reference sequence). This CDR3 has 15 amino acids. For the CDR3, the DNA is TGTGCCAGTAGTATTAGACAGGGAAACACCGGGGAGCTGTTTTTT. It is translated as CASSIRQGNTGELFF.

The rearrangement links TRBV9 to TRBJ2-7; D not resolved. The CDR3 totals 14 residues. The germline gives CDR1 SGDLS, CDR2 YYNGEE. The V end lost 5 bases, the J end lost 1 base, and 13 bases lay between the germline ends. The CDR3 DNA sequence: TGTGCCAGCAGTCCTAGACTGGATTCCTACGAGCAGTACGTC. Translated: CASSPRLDSYEQYV.

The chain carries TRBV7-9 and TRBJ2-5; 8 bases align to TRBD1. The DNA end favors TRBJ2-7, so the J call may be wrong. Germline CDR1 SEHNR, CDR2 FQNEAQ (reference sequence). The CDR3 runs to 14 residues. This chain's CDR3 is CASSLGTGSYEQYF. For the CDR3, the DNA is TGTGCCAGCAGCTTAGGGACAGGGTCCTACGAGCAGTACTTC.

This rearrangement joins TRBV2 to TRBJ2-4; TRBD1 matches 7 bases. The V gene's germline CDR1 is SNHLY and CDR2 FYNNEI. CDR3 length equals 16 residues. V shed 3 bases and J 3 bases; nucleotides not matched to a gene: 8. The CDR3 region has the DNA TGTGCCAGCAGTGAGCGAGGGAACAGGGGCAAAAACATTCAGTACTTC. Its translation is CASSERGNRGKNIQYF.

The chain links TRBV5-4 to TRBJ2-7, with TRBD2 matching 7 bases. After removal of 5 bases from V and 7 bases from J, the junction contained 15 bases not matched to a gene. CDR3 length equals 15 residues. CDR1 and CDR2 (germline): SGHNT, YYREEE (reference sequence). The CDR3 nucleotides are TGTGCCAGCAGTTCTAGCCGGGACTATGTATCGGAGCAGTACTTC. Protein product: CASSSSRDYVSEQYF.

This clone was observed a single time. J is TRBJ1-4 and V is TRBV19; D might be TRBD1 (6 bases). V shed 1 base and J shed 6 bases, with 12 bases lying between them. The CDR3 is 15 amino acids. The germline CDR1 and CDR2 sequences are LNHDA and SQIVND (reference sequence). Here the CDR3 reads CASSIAGAGHEKLFF. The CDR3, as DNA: TGTGCCAGTAGTATAGCGGGGGCCGGGCATGAAAAACTGTTTTTT.

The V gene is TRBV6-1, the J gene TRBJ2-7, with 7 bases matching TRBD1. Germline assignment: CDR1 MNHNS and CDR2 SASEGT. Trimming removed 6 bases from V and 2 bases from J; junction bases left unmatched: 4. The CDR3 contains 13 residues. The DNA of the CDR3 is TGTGCCAGCAGAGGGGACAGTACCTACGAGCAGTACTTC. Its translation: CASRGDSTYEQYF.

CDR3 protein: CATGGLNTGELFF. DNA of the CDR3: TGTGCCACCGGGGGACTGAACACCGGGGAGCTGTTTTTT. The rearrangement joins TRBV28 to TRBJ2-2; a possible D gene is TRBD2 (6 bases). Per the germline V gene, CDR1 is MDHEN and CDR2 is SYDVKM. The V gene lost 10 bases and the J gene lost 1 base, with 10 bases spanning the gap. This CDR3 spans 13 amino acids.

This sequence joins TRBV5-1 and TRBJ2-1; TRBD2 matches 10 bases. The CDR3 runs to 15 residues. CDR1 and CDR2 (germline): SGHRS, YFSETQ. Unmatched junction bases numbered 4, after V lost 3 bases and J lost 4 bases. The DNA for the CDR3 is TGCGCCAGCAGCTCCGGACTAGCGGTTTACAATGAGCAGTTCTTC. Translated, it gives CASSSGLAVYNEQFF.

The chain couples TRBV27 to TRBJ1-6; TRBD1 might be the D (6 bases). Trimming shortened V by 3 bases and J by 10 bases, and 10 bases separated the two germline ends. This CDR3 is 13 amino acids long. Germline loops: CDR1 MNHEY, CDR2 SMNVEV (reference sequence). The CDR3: CASSFTGKSPLHF. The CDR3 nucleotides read TGTGCCAGCAGTTTCACAGGGAAATCACCCCTCCACTTT.

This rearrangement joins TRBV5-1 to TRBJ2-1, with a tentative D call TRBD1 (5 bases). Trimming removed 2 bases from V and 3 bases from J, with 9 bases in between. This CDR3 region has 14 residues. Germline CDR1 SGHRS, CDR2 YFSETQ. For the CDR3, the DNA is TGCGCCAGCAGCTTAAGGGGAATCTACAATGAGCAGTTCTTC. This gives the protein CASSLRGIYNEQFF.

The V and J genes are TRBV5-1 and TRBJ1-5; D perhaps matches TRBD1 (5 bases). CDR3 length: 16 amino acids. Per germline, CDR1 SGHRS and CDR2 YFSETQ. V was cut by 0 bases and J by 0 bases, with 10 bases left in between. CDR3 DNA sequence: TGCGCCAGCAGCTTGGACGGGGGTTTTAGCAATCAGCCCCAGCATTTT. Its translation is CASSLDGGFSNQPQHF.

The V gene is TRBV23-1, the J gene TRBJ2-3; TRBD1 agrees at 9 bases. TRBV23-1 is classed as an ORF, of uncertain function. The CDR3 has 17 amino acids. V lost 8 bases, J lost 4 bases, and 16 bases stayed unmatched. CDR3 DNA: TGCGCCAGCCCAACCCATGCCGGGACAGGGTGGGCAGATACGCAGTATTTT. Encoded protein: CASPTHAGTGWADTQYF.

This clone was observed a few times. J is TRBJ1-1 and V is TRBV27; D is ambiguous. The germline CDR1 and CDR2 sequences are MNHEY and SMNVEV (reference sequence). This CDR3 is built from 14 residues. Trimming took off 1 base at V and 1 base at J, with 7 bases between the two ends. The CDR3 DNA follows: TGTGCCAGCAGTTTATTATCGACGAACACTGAAGCTTTCTTT. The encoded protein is CASSLLSTNTEAFF.

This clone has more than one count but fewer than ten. The CDR3 nucleotides read TGTGCCAGCTCATGGGCTCCTACCTACAATGAGCAGTTCTTC. Its protein product is CASSWAPTYNEQFF. V gene TRBV18 combines with J gene TRBJ2-1, with no clear D. V gave up 5 bases and J gave up 2 bases, with 10 bases separating them. Germline values: CDR1 KGHSH, CDR2 LQKENI. This CDR3 spans 14 amino acids.

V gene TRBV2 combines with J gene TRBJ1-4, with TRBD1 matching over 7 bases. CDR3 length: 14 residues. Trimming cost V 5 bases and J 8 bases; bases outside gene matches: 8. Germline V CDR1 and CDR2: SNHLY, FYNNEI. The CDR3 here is CASSKQGISEKLFF. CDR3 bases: TGTGCCAGCAGTAAACAGGGGATTAGCGAAAAACTGTTTTTT.

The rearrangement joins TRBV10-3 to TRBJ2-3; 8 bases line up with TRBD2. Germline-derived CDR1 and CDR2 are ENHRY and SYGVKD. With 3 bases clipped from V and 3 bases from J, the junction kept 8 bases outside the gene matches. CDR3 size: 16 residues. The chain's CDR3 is CAISDSKAGVTDTQYF. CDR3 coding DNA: TGTGCCATCAGTGACTCGAAAGCGGGAGTTACAGATACGCAGTATTTT.

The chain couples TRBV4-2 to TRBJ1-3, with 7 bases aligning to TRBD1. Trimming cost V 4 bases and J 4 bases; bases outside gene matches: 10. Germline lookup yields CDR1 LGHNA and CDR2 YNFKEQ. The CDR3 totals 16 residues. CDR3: CASSPFGDSYGNTIYF. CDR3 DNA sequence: TGTGCCAGCAGCCCCTTCGGGGACAGCTACGGAAACACCATATATTTT.

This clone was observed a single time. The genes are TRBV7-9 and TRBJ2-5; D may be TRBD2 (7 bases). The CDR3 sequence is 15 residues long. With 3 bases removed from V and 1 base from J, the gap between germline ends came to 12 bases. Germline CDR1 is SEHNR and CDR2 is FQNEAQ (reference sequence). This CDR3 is CASSFYGGPQETQYF. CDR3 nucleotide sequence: TGTGCCAGCAGCTTCTACGGGGGGCCCCAAGAGACCCAGTACTTC.